The source of this T cell receptor (beta chain) is a study of T cell responses to AZD1222 COVID-19 vaccine. The CDR3 runs to 13 residues. Per the germline V gene, CDR1 is SGHTS and CDR2 is YDEGEE. Trimming shortened V by 6 bases and J by 6 bases, and 13 bases separated the two germline ends. As regards this clone: The antigen remains unidentified.

Findings and limits, study-wide: The sample set comprised mostly white British donors with more females, and clonal diversity was possibly underestimated.

Method: immunoSEQ multiplex PCR; TCRdb's copy keeps in-frame clones and lacks some. The sample gives some 88,000 clones, 90% to 95% of which show up once; about 5% is in the top ten. The rearrangement uses TRBV5-8 and TRBJ2-1; no firm D call. Sequenced material: peripheral blood, taken on day 0 of AZD1222 vaccination. This clonotype originated in an adult in good health. The CDR3 DNA sequence: TGTGCCAGCACCCGAGTAGAGCTCAATGAGCAGTTCTTC. Encoded protein: CASTRVELNEQFF.